This T cell receptor (beta chain) stems from a study of control samples from healthy donors and cancer patients. Sequenced by immunoSEQ multiplex PCR; TCRdb stores in-frame clones only, minus some. The table shows fewer than 200,000 clones, with over 80% occurring only once. CDR3 length equals 15 residues. The germline CDR1 and CDR2 sequences are SGDLS and YYNGEE. The V gene end was trimmed by 4 bases and the J gene end by 0 bases; junction bases not matched to a gene: 7. This clonotype was obtained from a young man in good health. V usage is TRBV9 and J usage is TRBJ2-7; 7 bases align to TRBD1. The specimen was blood. The CDR3 region is CASSPGTAYSYEQYF. The CDR3 nucleotides read TGTGCCAGCAGCCCCGGGACAGCCTACTCCTACGAGCAGTACTTC. The full variable domain, rest sourced from reference TRBV9 and TRBJ2-7, is DSGVTQTPKHLITATGQRVTLRCSPRSGDLSVYWYQQSLDQGLQFLIQYYNGEERAKGNILERFSAQQFPDLHSELNLSSLELGDSALYFCASSPGTAYSYEQYFGPGTRLTVT.